The 11 T cell receptor beta chains below all came from one sample that was sequenced in a study of blood T cell repertoires in COVID-19. Using immunoSEQ multiplex PCR, the repertoire was profiled, and TCRdb retains in-frame clones only, with some absent. The repertoire holds over 65,000 clones, with 70% to 90% as singletons. The sequenced sample was peripheral blood. These TCRs come from a man aged 25 to 40 with acute or convalescent COVID-19.

V and J are TRBV4-1 and TRBJ1-4; D unresolved. Germline V gene data show CDR1 as MGHRA and CDR2 as YSYEKL. The V end lost 1 base, the J end lost 4 bases, and 10 bases lay between the germline ends. This CDR3 has 15 amino acids. The CDR3 spells CASSQVKAINEKLFF. The CDR3 coding sequence is TGCGCCAGCAGCCAAGTAAAAGCGATTAATGAAAAACTGTTTTTT.

This sequence joins TRBV9 and TRBJ2-1; a weak D match, TRBD2 (5 bases). V was trimmed by 6 bases and J by 2 bases, leaving 15 bases between them. Per the germline V gene, CDR1 is SGDLS and CDR2 is YYNGEE. This CDR3 is built from 15 residues. CDR3 in DNA: TGTGCCAGCACCTCAGGATTGGGAGCCTACAATGAGCAGTTCTTC. Its translation is CASTSGLGAYNEQFF.

The rearrangement joins TRBV12-3 or TRBV12-4 to TRBJ1-5; D gene unclear. The CDR3 is 13 residues long. Trimming took 6 bases from V and 3 from J, leaving 9 bases between them. The CDR3 DNA follows: TGTGCCAGCAGCCCCGACTACAATCAGCCCCAGCATTTT. Protein sequence: CASSPDYNQPQHF.

This clone was observed a single time. The chain has TRBV19 and TRBJ1-5; perhaps TRBD1 as D (6 bases). The CDR3 consists of 14 residues. Germline-derived CDR1 and CDR2 are LNHDA and SQIVND (reference sequence). Trimming took 6 bases from V and 5 from J, leaving 14 bases between them. The chain's CDR3 is CASRLSGAHQPQHF. The CDR3 region has the DNA TGTGCCAGTAGACTCTCAGGGGCCCATCAGCCCCAGCATTTT.

The genes are TRBV5-3 and TRBJ1-2, with D possibly being TRBD1 (5 bases). TRBV5-3 falls under the ORF class, with uncertain function. Trimming pared 5 bases from V and 5 bases from J, leaving 13 bases between. This CDR3 has 13 residues. As DNA, the CDR3 is TGTGCCAGAAGGCATTTAGACAGTTATGGCTACACCTTC. This translates into CARRHLDSYGYTF.

The V gene is TRBV25-1, the J gene TRBJ2-7; 8 positions match TRBD1. This CDR3 is 18 amino acids long. After removal of 4 bases from V and 0 bases from J, the junction contained 14 bases not matched to a gene. Germline lookup yields CDR1 MGHDK and CDR2 SYGVNS. In DNA, the CDR3 is TGTGCCAGCAGTGCCCCCCCTCCCCGGGACAGGAACTCCTACGAGCAGTACTTC. Its translation: CASSAPPPRDRNSYEQYF.

This chain connects TRBV9 to TRBJ2-7; possible D gene TRBD2, 5 bases. Deletions cut 0 bases from V and 4 bases from J, with 14 bases between. CDR1 SGDLS and CDR2 YYNGEE come from the germline V gene. The CDR3 has 15 residues. This CDR3 reads CASSVDGEISYEQYF. CDR3 nucleotides: TGTGCCAGCAGCGTAGATGGGGAGATCTCGTACGAGCAGTACTTC.

As regards this clone: This same CDR3 is encoded by further DNA sequences in the sample. The chain couples TRBV5-1 to TRBJ2-5; 8 bases align to TRBD2. Germline-derived CDR1 and CDR2 are SGHRS and YFSETQ. The CDR3 extends over 13 amino acids. Trimming cost V 4 bases and J 5 bases; bases outside gene matches: 4. CDR3 DNA sequence: TGCGCCAGCAGCCCGGGGGGGCGGGAGACCCAGTACTTC. It translates to CASSPGGRETQYF.

V and J are TRBV4-1 and TRBJ2-3; D might be TRBD1 (5 bases). Germline lookup yields CDR1 MGHRA and CDR2 YSYEKL. Trimming removed 2 bases at V and 5 bases at J, with 11 bases between. The CDR3 extends over 14 amino acids. The DNA of the CDR3 is TGCGCCAGCAGCCAATCAGGGTGGGAAGATACGCAGTATTTT. It specifies CASSQSGWEDTQYF.

The chain is built from TRBV7-2 and TRBJ2-7; 10 bases are shared with TRBD2. The length of the CDR3 is 15 residues. Germline CDR1 and CDR2: SGHTA and FQGNSA. V trimming: 4 bases; J trimming: 0 bases; junction bases outside the gene matches: 3. The CDR3 spells CASSSTSGNSYEQYF. Here the CDR3 DNA reads TGTGCCAGCAGCTCAACTAGCGGGAACTCCTACGAGCAGTACTTC.

The rearrangement joins TRBV5-4 to TRBJ2-1; 9 bases fit TRBD2. CDR1 SGHNT and CDR2 YYREEE come from the germline V gene (reference sequence). This CDR3 contains 16 residues. Trimming at V came to 1 base and at J to 7 bases, leaving 9 bases not matched to a gene. CDR3 residues: CASSLFRREGRNEQFF. The CDR3 coding sequence is TGTGCCAGCAGCTTGTTTCGGCGGGAGGGCCGAAATGAGCAGTTCTTC.